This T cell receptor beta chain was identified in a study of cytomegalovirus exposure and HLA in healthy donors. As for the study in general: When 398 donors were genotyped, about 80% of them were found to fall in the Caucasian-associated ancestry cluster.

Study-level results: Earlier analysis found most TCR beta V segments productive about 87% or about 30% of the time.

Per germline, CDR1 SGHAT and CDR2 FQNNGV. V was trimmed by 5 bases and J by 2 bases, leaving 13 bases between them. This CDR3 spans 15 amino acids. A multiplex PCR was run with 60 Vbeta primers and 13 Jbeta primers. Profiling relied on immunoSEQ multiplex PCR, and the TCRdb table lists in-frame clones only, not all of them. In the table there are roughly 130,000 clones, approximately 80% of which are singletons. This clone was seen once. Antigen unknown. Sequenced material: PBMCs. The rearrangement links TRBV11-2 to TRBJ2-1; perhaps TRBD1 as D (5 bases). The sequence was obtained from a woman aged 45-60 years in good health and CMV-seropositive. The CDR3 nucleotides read TGTGCCAGCAGCACTCGGCAGGGTCCCTACAATGAGCAGTTCTTC. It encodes CASSTRQGPYNEQFF.